These 28 T cell receptor beta chains came from one sample sequenced in a study of human T cells and chemical hapten exposure. TCRdb re-called the RACE reads with MiXCR, one entry per CDR3 protein. Here the sample spans 300,000 to 450,000 distinct CDR3 sequences, around 5.5% being singletons. Documented time point: pre-sensitization, week 0. Documented treatment: therapeutic diphenylcyclopropenone sensitization with weekly scalp DPC. The specimen was whole blood, collected in connection with sensitization to the hapten diphenylcyclopropenone (DPC). These receptors were collected from a woman aged 50 to 60 with alopecia areata. Some clones in this sample may be carry-over from other donors' samples.

The rearrangement uses TRBV10-2 and TRBJ2-4, with no clear D. Germline lookup yields CDR1 WSHSY and CDR2 SAAADI. Between the trimmed V and J ends, which lost 3 bases and 0 bases, there was a span of 6 bases. This CDR3 is built from 14 residues. The CDR3 spells CASSDWLAKNIQYF. CDR3 sequence (DNA): TGCGCCAGCAGTGACTGGCTAGCCAAAAACATTCAGTACTTC.

This chain connects TRBV29-1 to TRBJ2-7; 8 bases map to TRBD2. This CDR3 comprises 14 residues. The trim removed 7 bases at V and 3 bases at J, leaving 11 bases unmatched. Germline V gene lookup returns CDR1 SQVTM and CDR2 ANQGSEA. The CDR3 sequence is CSAGGAGAVYEQYF. The CDR3 DNA reads TGCAGCGCGGGAGGAGCGGGAGCGGTCTACGAGCAGTACTTC.

Many counts were recorded for this clonotype. The rearrangement links TRBV4-1 to TRBJ1-5; 8 bases align to TRBD1. Germline CDR1 is MGHRA and CDR2 is YSYEKL. The CDR3 loop spans 17 amino acids. V was clipped by 4 bases and J by 2 bases; unmatched bases: 10. CDR3 residues: CASSPYVKGQGNQPQHF. CDR3 in DNA: TGCGCCAGCAGCCCCTATGTTAAGGGACAGGGCAATCAGCCCCAGCATTTT.

This clonotype has at least ten counts. The chain couples TRBV10-1 to TRBJ2-7; D is unclear. Deletions cut 11 bases from V and 6 bases from J, with 11 bases between. Looked up from germline, CDR1 is WNHNN and CDR2 is SYGVQD (reference sequence). The CDR3 is 10 residues long. Written as DNA, the CDR3 is TGCGCCTCTAAAACGCCCGAGCAGTACTTC. This sequence encodes CASKTPEQYF.

J is TRBJ1-1 and V is TRBV9, with a tentative D call TRBD1 (5 bases). This CDR3 is built from 16 residues. The germline V gene encodes CDR1 SGDLS and CDR2 YYNGEE. V lost 0 bases and J lost 4, with 16 bases in between. CDR3 in amino acids: CASSVGITLGGTEAFF. CDR3 coding DNA: TGTGCCAGCAGCGTAGGGATCACCCTCGGGGGCACTGAAGCTTTCTTT.

V and J are TRBV6-6 and TRBJ2-2, with D unresolved. CDR3 length equals 15 residues. Trimming shortened V by 2 bases and J by 8 bases, and 15 bases separated the two germline ends. Germline V gene sequence: CDR1 MNHNY, CDR2 SVGAGI (reference sequence). As DNA, the CDR3 is TGTGCCAGCAGTTACAGAGTAGCCTCACTTGGGGAGCTGTTTTTT. Its translation: CASSYRVASLGELFF.

This clonotype was seen more than once but under ten times. The CDR3 region has the DNA TGTGCCAGCACCAAGGGGGCCCGCGCGAACACCGGGGAGCTGTTTTTT. This translates into CASTKGARANTGELFF. The V call is TRBV6-6, the J call TRBJ2-2; 7 nucleotides match TRBD1. Germline trimming cut 7 bases from V and 0 bases from J; bases unmatched to any gene: 8. The CDR3 has 16 amino acids. Germline values: CDR1 MNHNY, CDR2 SVGAGI (reference sequence).

This sequence joins TRBV2 and TRBJ2-7; 10 bases are shared with TRBD2. Germline V gene data show CDR1 as SNHLY and CDR2 as FYNNEI. Trimming took 4 bases from V and 3 from J; bases not matched to a gene: 3. This CDR3 has 14 residues. The DNA for the CDR3 is TGTGCCAGCAGTGGGGTAGCGGGGGGCTACGAGCAGTACTTC. Translation: CASSGVAGGYEQYF.

This clonotype was recorded a few times. The J gene is TRBJ2-2, the V gene TRBV7-6, with D unresolved. The CDR3 runs to 15 residues. V was trimmed by 2 bases and J by 0 bases, leaving 7 bases between them. Germline V gene sequence: CDR1 SGHVS, CDR2 FNYEAQ. DNA of the CDR3: TGTGCCAGCAGCTTAAGTCAGACGAACACCGGGGAGCTGTTTTTT. It yields the protein CASSLSQTNTGELFF.

This clonotype has ten or more counts. The V and J genes are TRBV29-1 and TRBJ1-2; weak D call: TRBD1 (6 bases). Germline lookup yields CDR1 SQVTM and CDR2 ANQGSEA. This CDR3 contains 14 residues. The ends were cut back, 1 base at V and 5 bases at J, with 14 bases in the middle. The CDR3 spells CSVEGQGTEYGYTF. The CDR3 DNA reads TGCAGCGTTGAAGGGCAGGGGACTGAATATGGCTACACCTTC. Full variable domain (missing parts from reference TRBV29-1 and TRBJ1-2): SAVISQKPSRDICQRGTSLTIQCQVDSQVTMMFWYRQQPGQSLTLIATANQGSEATYESGFVIDKFPISRPNLTFSTLTVSNMSPEDSSIYLCSVEGQGTEYGYTFGSGTRLTVV.

In its sample, this clonotype was seen many times. The chain is built from TRBV7-9 and TRBJ1-1; 8 positions agree with TRBD1. Trimming removed 4 bases from V and 4 bases from J; junction bases left unmatched: 8. This CDR3 is built from 15 residues. CDR1 and CDR2 (germline): SEHNR, FQNEAQ (reference sequence). DNA of the CDR3: TGTGCCAGCAGCTCACCCCAGGGGGCAGCCACTGAAGCTTTCTTT. Translation gives CASSSPQGAATEAFF.

This clonotype was seen a few times. The chain combines TRBV5-1 with TRBJ1-1; perhaps TRBD1 as D (5 bases). V was clipped by 3 bases and J by 7 bases, with 10 bases between them. The length of the CDR3 is 12 residues. Per the germline V gene, CDR1 is SGHRS and CDR2 is YFSETQ. The CDR3 sequence: CASSWVQGEAFF. The CDR3 bases are TGCGCCAGCAGCTGGGTGCAGGGTGAAGCTTTCTTT.

At least ten counts were recorded for this clonotype. The chain employs TRBV6-1 and TRBJ2-7, with 8 positions matching TRBD1. The V gene's germline CDR1 is MNHNS and CDR2 SASEGT. V lost 4 bases to trimming and J lost 4 bases; unmatched junction nucleotides: 6. The length of the CDR3 is 14 residues. CDR3: CASSAQGQDYEQYF. CDR3 bases: TGTGCCAGCAGTGCACAGGGACAGGATTACGAGCAGTACTTC.

The table lists this clonotype with many counts. The chain uses TRBV3-1 and TRBJ1-6, with D unresolved. V was pared by 2 bases and J by 8 bases, with 10 bases between. Germline lookup yields CDR1 LGHDT and CDR2 YNNKEL (reference sequence). This CDR3 is built from 14 residues. CDR3 DNA: TGTGCCAGCAGCCAATTAGACACCGATTCACCCCTCCACTTT. This codes for CASSQLDTDSPLHF.

The rearrangement links TRBV29-1 to TRBJ2-1; 11 nucleotides align to TRBD2. J lost 6 bases, V lost 2 bases, and 15 bases had no gene match. CDR1 SQVTM and CDR2 ANQGSEA come from the germline V gene. This CDR3 comprises 18 residues. The CDR3 DNA follows: TGCAGCGTTGAATCCCTAGCGGGGGGACATCCGATAACCAATGAGCAGTTCTTC. It yields the protein CSVESLAGGHPITNEQFF.

In this sample, this clonotype turned up a few times. The V call is TRBV12-3 or TRBV12-4, the J call TRBJ2-3, with D possibly TRBD2 on 6 matching bases. The CDR3 is made up of 15 amino acids. V was clipped by 2 bases and J by 2 bases, with 11 bases between them. The CDR3 coding sequence is TGTGCCAGCAGTTTAAAACTAGCTGACACAGATACGCAGTATTTT. Translated, it gives CASSLKLADTDTQYF.

This clonotype has a count of ten or more. The V and J genes are TRBV6-5 and TRBJ2-6, with no clear D. Germline V lookup: CDR1 MNHEY, CDR2 SVGAGI. The CDR3 runs to 14 residues. V lost 6 bases and J lost 4, with 10 bases in between. CDR3: CASSKTYGANVLTF. As DNA, the CDR3 is TGTGCCAGCAGCAAAACGTACGGGGCCAACGTCCTGACTTTC.

This clonotype was recorded many times. The chain combines TRBV15 with TRBJ2-7; 13 nucleotides match TRBD2. CDR1 is LNHNV, CDR2 YYDKDF, per germline (reference sequence). There are 15 residues in the CDR3. J lost 5 bases, V lost 1 base, and 2 bases had no gene match. The CDR3 is CATSRVGTSGDEQYF. Written as DNA, the CDR3 is TGTGCCACCAGCAGAGTGGGGACTAGCGGGGACGAGCAGTACTTC.

CDR3 in amino acids: CAWKLNTVNTEAFF. The CDR3 DNA reads TGTGCCTGGAAGCTAAACACCGTGAACACTGAAGCTTTCTTT. V usage is TRBV30 and J usage is TRBJ1-1; D gene unclear. CDR1 is GTSNPN and CDR2 is SVGIG in the germline V gene (reference sequence). The length of the CDR3 is 14 residues. V gave up 4 bases and J gave up 0 bases, with 12 bases separating them.

This clonotype was detected ten times or more. The chain employs TRBV25-1 and TRBJ2-5; the D gene is possibly TRBD2 (5 bases). Germline CDR1 and CDR2: MGHDK and SYGVNS. The V end lost 3 bases, the J end lost 2 bases, and 16 bases lay between the germline ends. The CDR3 is 16 amino acids. The DNA of the CDR3 is TGTGCCAGCAGTGACGAAGCGGCTAGCTCACAAGAGACCCAGTACTTC. Its protein product is CASSDEAASSQETQYF.

The rearrangement links TRBV6-6 to TRBJ2-2, with TRBD1 as a possible D gene (7 bases). The V and J ends lost 2 bases and 8 bases respectively, with 12 bases between them. CDR1 MNHNY and CDR2 SVGAGI come from the germline V gene (reference sequence). This CDR3 is 14 amino acids long. The DNA for the CDR3 is TGTGCCAGCAGTTACGGACAGGAGGGGGGGGAGCTGTTTTTT. Protein sequence: CASSYGQEGGELFF.

This chain joins TRBV20-1 and TRBJ1-1; the D is unclear. Looked up from germline, CDR1 is DFQATT and CDR2 is SNEGSKA (reference sequence). V lost 5 bases and J lost 0, with 13 bases in between. The CDR3 consists of 14 residues. Written as DNA, the CDR3 is TGCAGTGCTTTGCAAGACGGAATGAACACTGAAGCTTTCTTT. Amino acid sequence: CSALQDGMNTEAFF.

This clonotype was seen repeatedly, ten times or more. The rearrangement links TRBV18 to TRBJ1-5, with D tentatively TRBD1 (5 bases). Germline CDR1 and CDR2: KGHSH and LQKENI. With 8 bases removed from V and 5 bases from J, the gap between germline ends came to 13 bases. This CDR3 spans 13 amino acids. CDR3 region: CASSLSRDQPQHF. In DNA form, the CDR3 reads TGTGCCAGCAGCTTATCCAGGGATCAGCCCCAGCATTTT. The whole variable domain, remainder taken from reference TRBV18 and TRBJ1-5, is NAGVMQNPRHLVRRRGQEARLRCSPMKGHSHVYWYRQLPEEGLKFMVYLQKENIIDESGMPKERFSAEFPKEGPSILRIQQVVRGDSAAYFCASSLSRDQPQHFGDGTRLSIL.

In its sample, this clonotype was seen many times. V usage is TRBV7-2 and J usage is TRBJ2-5, with TRBD2 matching 10 bases. Germline-derived CDR1 and CDR2 are SGHTA and FQGNSA. J lost 2 bases, V lost 5 bases, and 17 bases had no gene match. The CDR3 runs 19 residues. This CDR3 is CASSPREEREGLFQETQYF. CDR3 sequence (DNA): TGTGCCAGCAGCCCCCGGGAAGAGCGGGAGGGCCTGTTTCAAGAGACCCAGTACTTC. Based on the CDR3 plus reference TRBV7-2 and TRBJ2-5, the full variable domain is GAGVSQSPSNKVTEKGKDVELRCDPISGHTALYWYRQSLGQGLEFLIYFQGNSAPDKSGLPSDRFSAERTGGSVSTLTIQRTQQEDSAVYLCASSPREEREGLFQETQYFGPGTRLLVL.

This clonotype was seen a few times. V gene TRBV9 combines with J gene TRBJ1-6; D is unclear. The germline V gene has CDR1 SGDLS and CDR2 YYNGEE. The ends were cut back, 4 bases at V and 9 bases at J, with 14 bases in the middle. CDR3 length: 14 amino acids. The CDR3 spells CASSPSQRFSPLHF. In nucleotides, the CDR3 is TGTGCCAGCAGCCCCTCCCAGCGTTTTTCACCCCTCCACTTT.

This clonotype was found many times. Here the CDR3 reads CASSLLNTEAFF. The CDR3 DNA follows: TGTGCCAGCAGCCTTCTGAACACTGAAGCTTTCTTT. The chain couples TRBV28 to TRBJ1-1; D gene ambiguous. Germline assignment: CDR1 MDHEN and CDR2 SYDVKM. With 6 bases removed from V and 0 bases from J, the gap between germline ends came to 5 bases. The CDR3 sequence is 12 residues long.

This clonotype was picked up many times. The CDR3 region has the DNA TGTGCCAGCAGCCCGCCGGGGACTAGCGGATACGAGCAGTACTTC. This codes for CASSPPGTSGYEQYF. The gene calls are TRBV28 and TRBJ2-7; 11 bases line up with TRBD2. CDR3 length: 15 residues. J gave up 4 bases and V 6 bases, and 8 bases lay outside the gene matches. Germline V gives CDR1 MDHEN, CDR2 SYDVKM. Supplemented by reference TRBV28 and TRBJ2-7, the full variable domain reads DVKVTQSSRYLVKRTGEKVFLECVQDMDHENMFWYRQDPGLGLRLIYFSYDVKMKEKGDIPEGYSVSREKKERFSLILESASTNQTSMYLCASSPPGTSGYEQYFGPGTRLTVT.

Ten or more counts support this clonotype. In DNA, the CDR3 is TGTGCCAGCAGCACGGGGTTGAGCTCTGGAAACACCATATATTTT. Amino acid sequence: CASSTGLSSGNTIYF. The chain uses TRBV6-2 or TRBV6-3 and TRBJ1-3, with D hard to call. CDR1 and CDR2 (germline): MNHEY, SVGEGT. The CDR3 extends over 15 amino acids. The V gene lost 6 bases and the J gene lost 0 bases, with 12 bases spanning the gap.